Given below is one T cell receptor (beta chain) in context. How the authors handled the data: Estimated nucleated cell counts came from reference gene primer amplification. Clones were read by immunoSEQ multiplex PCR, and TCRdb kept only the in-frame ones, dropping some. That table gives V, J and clone size, and the DNA gave D and trimming. The table includes 150,000 to 200,000 clones, 70% to 90% detected once. The data stem from a study of blood T cell repertoires in COVID-19. About the research overall: Whether acute or convalescent, the COVID-19 samples came from the United States, Italy and Spain. Sources were T cells, B-cell-depleted T cells, or PBMCs; the material itself was cDNA or gDNA.

The CDR3 covers 16 residues. The germline gives CDR1 SGHTA, CDR2 FQGNSA. Trimming removed 3 bases from V and 3 bases from J; junction bases left unmatched: 8. V usage is TRBV7-2 and J usage is TRBJ2-3, with 8 positions matching TRBD2. This TCR was sampled from a man aged 18 to 30 with acute or convalescent COVID-19. The specimen was peripheral blood. Here the CDR3 DNA reads TGTGCCAGCAGCTTTCCTCCGGGACTAGGGACAGATACGCAGTATTTT. Protein: CASSFPPGLGTDTQYF.